Below are 25 T cell receptor beta chains sequenced from a single sample in a study of cytomegalovirus exposure and HLA in healthy donors. It was with 60 Vbeta and 13 Jbeta primers that the PCR ran. Here immunoSEQ multiplex PCR was the method, and the copy in TCRdb shows in-frame clones only, minus some. The table has about 180,000 clones, 75% to 90% seen once. Specimen: PBMCs. Every receptor here comes from a young man in good health and CMV-seropositive.

The rearrangement uses TRBV27 and TRBJ2-7, with TRBD2 identical over 7 bases. CDR1 MNHEY and CDR2 SMNVEV come from the germline V gene (reference sequence). CDR3 length: 15 amino acids. V dropped 3 bases and J dropped 2; count of bases not matched to a gene: 7. The CDR3 reads CASSFGGGIPYEQYF. The CDR3 DNA sequence: TGTGCCAGCAGTTTTGGGGGAGGGATCCCCTACGAGCAGTACTTC.

CDR3: CASSIQGASTGELFF. The CDR3 DNA follows: TGTGCCAGCAGCATACAGGGGGCAAGCACCGGGGAGCTGTTTTTT. This chain joins TRBV13 and TRBJ2-2, with 9 bases fitting TRBD1. Germline values: CDR1 PRHDT, CDR2 FYEKMQ (reference sequence). This CDR3 is 15 amino acids long. The V segment lost 5 bases and the J segment 4 bases; nucleotides outside the gene matches: 5.

The chain combines TRBV7-2 with TRBJ2-1; no clear D gene. CDR1 is SGHTA, CDR2 FQGNSA, per germline. The length of the CDR3 is 15 residues. Trimming left V 2 bases short and J 0 bases short, with 8 bases between. CDR3 nucleotide sequence: TGTGCCAGCAGCTTACTGGGCAGCTCCTACAATGAGCAGTTCTTC. Translating gives CASSLLGSSYNEQFF. Full variable domain (remainder filled in from reference TRBV7-2 and TRBJ2-1): GAGVSQSPSNKVTEKGKDVELRCDPISGHTALYWYRQSLGQGLEFLIYFQGNSAPDKSGLPSDRFSAERTGGSVSTLTIQRTQQEDSAVYLCASSLLGSSYNEQFFGPGTRLTVL.

The chain carries TRBV7-9 and TRBJ2-1; tentatively, D is TRBD1 (6 bases). The CDR3 consists of 19 residues. The germline V gene has CDR1 SEHNR and CDR2 FQNEAQ (reference sequence). Trimming removed 3 bases from V and 2 bases from J, with 23 bases in between. This CDR3 is CASSLVVSLAWDTYNEQFF. CDR3 coding DNA: TGTGCCAGCAGCTTGGTGGTAAGCTTGGCATGGGACACCTACAATGAGCAGTTCTTC.

The chain recombines TRBV4-1 with TRBJ1-2; TRBD1 matches at 7 bases. The CDR3 extends over 18 amino acids. The V gene end was trimmed by 0 bases and the J gene end by 4 bases; junction bases not matched to a gene: 14. The germline V gene encodes CDR1 MGHRA and CDR2 YSYEKL. The CDR3 here is CASSQDRDSQGGSYGYTF. In DNA form, the CDR3 reads TGCGCCAGCAGCCAAGACCGGGACAGCCAGGGGGGTAGCTATGGCTACACCTTC.

This clone was recorded once. The rearrangement uses TRBV5-8 and TRBJ2-1, with TRBD2 matching 9 bases. The length of the CDR3 is 14 residues. Germline CDR1 and CDR2: SGHTS and YDEGEE. V was pared by 3 bases and J by 6 bases, with 4 bases of the junction left unmatched. The CDR3 nucleotides read TGTGCCAGCAGCTGGGCGGGAGGGGGCAATGAGCAGTTCTTC. Translating gives CASSWAGGGNEQFF.

The count of this clone is one. This chain links TRBV27 with TRBJ2-5; D remains unclear. Germline loops: CDR1 MNHEY, CDR2 SMNVEV (reference sequence). Trimming took 5 bases from V and 5 from J, leaving 18 bases between them. The CDR3 consists of 15 residues. The CDR3 spells CASSLSTPVRETQYF. The CDR3 bases are TGTGCCAGCAGTCTCTCAACTCCGGTCCGGGAGACCCAGTACTTC.

This clone was seen only once. The chain joins TRBV18 to TRBJ2-3; a weak D match, TRBD2 (6 bases). Germline values: CDR1 KGHSH, CDR2 LQKENI. The CDR3 is 12 amino acids. Trimming removed 3 bases at V and 10 bases at J, with 11 bases between. The CDR3 DNA follows: TGTGCCAGCTCACCGGACTATCAGGCGCAGTATTTT. Its protein product is CASSPDYQAQYF.

The CDR3 DNA reads as TGCGCCAGTTTTGTACCCTCAGGCGGGGGTGGCTACACCTTC. Amino acids: CASFVPSGGGGYTF. This rearrangement joins TRBV10-2 to TRBJ1-2; weak D call: TRBD1 (5 bases). Germline CDR1 WSHSY, CDR2 SAAADI. The length of the CDR3 is 14 residues. Trimming removed 9 bases at V and 7 bases at J, with 21 bases between.

V is TRBV11-2 and J is TRBJ2-7; 7 bases line up with TRBD1. This CDR3 comprises 16 residues. Unmatched junction bases numbered 10, after V lost 3 bases and J lost 2 bases. The V gene's germline CDR1 is SGHAT and CDR2 FQNNGV. The DNA for the CDR3 is TGTGCCAGCAGCTTCCTACCGGGACAGTTTACCTACGAGCAGTACTTC. This encodes CASSFLPGQFTYEQYF.

The V call is TRBV5-6, the J call TRBJ2-7; possible D gene TRBD2, 5 bases. CDR1 and CDR2 (germline): SGHDT, YYEEEE. CDR3 length: 18 residues. The V and J ends lost 0 bases and 2 bases respectively, with 21 bases between them. CDR3 in amino acids: CASSLVPSLGAAPYEQYF. The CDR3 nucleotides read TGTGCCAGCAGCTTGGTTCCGTCGTTGGGAGCGGCCCCCTACGAGCAGTACTTC. Variable domain in full (rest from reference TRBV5-6 and TRBJ2-7): DAGVTQSPTHLIKTRGQQVTLRCSPKSGHDTVSWYQQALGQGPQFIFQYYEEEERQRGNFPDRFSGHQFPNYSSELNVNALLLGDSALYLCASSLVPSLGAAPYEQYFGPGTRLTVT.

V usage is TRBV7-2 and J usage is TRBJ1-5; D unresolved. In germline, CDR1 is SGHTA, CDR2 FQGNSA. The V and J ends lost 5 bases and 7 bases respectively, with 9 bases between them. The CDR3 has 12 residues. The CDR3, as DNA: TGTGCCAGCAGCAAAACGCGGCAGCCCCAGCATTTT. It yields the protein CASSKTRQPQHF.

The rearrangement uses TRBV7-2 and TRBJ2-5; 7 nucleotides agree with TRBD1. After removal of 1 base from V and 2 bases from J, the junction contained 1 base not matched to a gene. Germline lookup yields CDR1 SGHTA and CDR2 FQGNSA. The CDR3 spans 14 residues. The CDR3 nucleotides read TGTGCCAGCAGCTTAGACAGGGGACAAGAGACCCAGTACTTC. It is translated as CASSLDRGQETQYF.

V usage is TRBV25-1 and J usage is TRBJ2-1; 10 nucleotides match TRBD2. CDR1 and CDR2 (germline): MGHDK, SYGVNS. This CDR3 has 16 residues. V lost 4 bases, J lost 0 bases, and 3 bases stayed unmatched. CDR3 sequence (DNA): TGTGCCAGCAGTGGGACTAGCGGTAGCTCCTACAATGAGCAGTTCTTC. Protein: CASSGTSGSSYNEQFF.

This rearrangement joins TRBV18 to TRBJ1-1; D not certain. The CDR3 has 13 amino acids. CDR1 KGHSH and CDR2 LQKENI come from the germline V gene. The V and J ends lost 5 bases and 6 bases respectively, with 13 bases between them. DNA of the CDR3: TGTGCCAGCTCATCTGACAAGTGGGCTGAAGCTTTCTTT. Translating it yields CASSSDKWAEAFF.

V gene TRBV30 combines with J gene TRBJ1-6; no clear D. The length of the CDR3 is 16 residues. Trimming took 1 base from V and 3 from J, leaving 13 bases between them. The germline CDR1 and CDR2 sequences are GTSNPN and SVGIG (reference sequence). The CDR3 sequence is CAWSGEAGNYNSPLHF. The CDR3 coding sequence is TGTGCCTGGAGTGGCGAAGCCGGGAACTATAATTCACCCCTCCACTTT.

The genes are TRBV7-2 and TRBJ1-1; D not certain. The CDR3 covers 13 residues. V was pared by 7 bases and J by 1 base, with 10 bases between. Germline CDR1 and CDR2: SGHTA and FQGNSA. CDR3 amino acids: CASTTGWNTEAFF. The CDR3 region has the DNA TGTGCCAGCACTACGGGGTGGAACACTGAAGCTTTCTTT.

V gene TRBV19 combines with J gene TRBJ2-7; D is perhaps TRBD2 (5 bases). The V gene's germline CDR1 is LNHDA and CDR2 SQIVND (reference sequence). CDR3 length equals 15 residues. Trimming cost V 2 bases and J 0 bases, with 11 bases left between them. CDR3 DNA: TGTGCCAGTAGTATAAAGAGGGAGACCTCCTACGAGCAGTACTTC. It is translated as CASSIKRETSYEQYF.

The chain joins TRBV7-9 to TRBJ2-3; D may be TRBD2 (5 bases). Per the germline V gene, CDR1 is SEHNR and CDR2 is FQNEAQ (reference sequence). The V and J ends lost 4 bases and 4 bases respectively, with 9 bases between them. The CDR3 is made up of 13 amino acids. CDR3 coding DNA: TGTGCCAGCAGCTCGGAGGTGGCAGATACGCAGTATTTT. Amino acids: CASSSEVADTQYF.

CDR3 in amino acids: CASSPRDRGSEAFF. The DNA for the CDR3 is TGTGCCAGCTCACCACGGGACAGGGGGTCTGAAGCTTTCTTT. The chain uses TRBV18 and TRBJ1-1; 11 nucleotides match TRBD1. The CDR3 consists of 14 residues. Germline loops: CDR1 KGHSH, CDR2 LQKENI. V lost 1 base and J lost 6; bases outside the gene matches: 1.

This rearrangement joins TRBV7-2 to TRBJ2-4; 8 bases align to TRBD2. The CDR3 is made up of 16 amino acids. The ends lost 1 base at V and 6 bases at J; junction bases unmatched: 8. CDR1 SGHTA and CDR2 FQGNSA come from the germline V gene. CDR3 in DNA: TGTGCCAGCAGCTTAGTCGGGGGGGGTATTCGAAACATTCAGTACTTC. It specifies CASSLVGGGIRNIQYF.

Here the CDR3 DNA reads TGTGCCAGCAGTGAGGGTTCAGGTAATTCACCCCTCCACTTT. It encodes CASSEGSGNSPLHF. The chain employs TRBV6-1 and TRBJ1-6; D not resolved. CDR1 is MNHNS and CDR2 is SASEGT in the germline V gene. The germline V and J ends were trimmed by 3 bases and 6 bases, with 9 bases remaining between them. The length of the CDR3 is 14 residues.

V is TRBV6-5 and J is TRBJ1-1; maybe TRBD1 (6 bases). Trimming pared 6 bases from V and 10 bases from J, leaving 21 bases between. Germline values: CDR1 MNHEY, CDR2 SVGAGI. This CDR3 region has 14 residues. CDR3 nucleotide sequence: TGTGCCAGCAGCACAAAACCGGGACAAATGGCAGCTTTCTTT. Encoded protein: CASSTKPGQMAAFF.

J is TRBJ2-3 and V is TRBV7-9; 10 bases are a match to TRBD2. In germline, CDR1 is SEHNR, CDR2 FQNEAQ (reference sequence). V dropped 5 bases and J dropped 1; count of bases not matched to a gene: 3. The CDR3 has 15 residues. The DNA for the CDR3 is TGTGCCAGCAGCCAAGCGGGGGGGGGCACAGATACGCAGTATTTT. It translates to CASSQAGGGTDTQYF.

The V call is TRBV27, the J call TRBJ2-1; 11 bases agree with TRBD2. This CDR3 has 16 amino acids. Germline-derived CDR1 and CDR2 are MNHEY and SMNVEV (reference sequence). After removal of 2 bases from V and 8 bases from J, the junction contained 8 bases not matched to a gene. CDR3: CASSLVRSGGAHEQFF. In nucleotides, the CDR3 is TGTGCCAGCAGTTTAGTACGTAGCGGGGGGGCACATGAGCAGTTCTTC.